This TCR beta chain was observed in a study of blood T cell repertoires in COVID-19. Study overall: Samples representing acute and convalescent COVID-19 were sourced from the United States, Italy and Spain. T cells, B-cell-depleted T cells, or PBMCs supplied cDNA or gDNA.

The data were produced by immunoSEQ multiplex PCR, yet TCRdb's version contains in-frame clones alone and is incomplete. This table has around 260,000 clones, 80% to 95% appearing once. This CDR3 comprises 14 residues. In germline, CDR1 is MDHEN, CDR2 SYDVKM. The V gene end was trimmed by 6 bases and the J gene end by 0 bases; junction bases not matched to a gene: 2. During active infection, Seattle patients enrolled and were then monitored through disease. The J gene is TRBJ1-5, the V gene TRBV28; 7 positions match TRBD1. The sequence was collected from a person aged 18 to 29 with COVID-19, enrolled during active disease. Sequencing was done on a sample of peripheral blood. In nucleotides, the CDR3 is TGTGCCAGCAGGACAGGGATTAGCAATCAGCCCCAGCATTTT. Its protein product is CASRTGISNQPQHF.